A single sample is the source of the 4 T cell receptor beta chains below, sequenced in a study of T-cell reconstitution after alpha-beta-depleted transplantation in children. During its preparation, the TCRbeta library received unique molecular identifiers. One entry per CDR3 protein, called by TCRdb with MiXCR from the PCR reads. The sample consists of 250,000 or so distinct CDR3 sequences, roughly a quarter of them appearing once. The source was PBMCs, mostly from graft donor cells, collected 360 days after TCRalphabeta/CD19-depleted stem cell transplant. The origin of the receptors is a female patient between 2 and 15 years old who had a stem cell transplant for congenital amegakaryocytic thrombocytopenia, so the T cells may come from the graft donor.

In its sample, this clonotype was seen a few times. The V and J genes are TRBV6-2 or TRBV6-3 and TRBJ1-5, with 8 bases lining up with TRBD1. The trim removed 4 bases at V and 5 bases at J, leaving 7 bases unmatched. Per germline, CDR1 MNHEY and CDR2 SVGEGT. The CDR3 runs to 15 residues. This CDR3 reads CASSFEGQAYQPQHF. CDR3 DNA sequence: TGTGCCAGCAGTTTCGAGGGACAGGCTTATCAGCCCCAGCATTTT.

This clonotype was recorded many times. The chain links TRBV3-1 to TRBJ2-7; 8 bases map to TRBD1. With 1 base clipped from V and 4 bases from J, the junction kept 6 bases outside the gene matches. The germline V gene encodes CDR1 LGHDT and CDR2 YNNKEL (reference sequence). The CDR3 length is 15 residues. In DNA, the CDR3 is TGTGCCAGCAGCCAAGTGTGGACAGGGTCGTACGAGCAGTACTTC. This translates into CASSQVWTGSYEQYF.

This clonotype was found once. The chain uses TRBV27 and TRBJ1-1; TRBD1 agrees at 10 bases. The CDR3 covers 15 residues. With 4 bases clipped from V and 4 bases from J, the junction kept 6 bases outside the gene matches. Germline V gene lookup returns CDR1 MNHEY and CDR2 SMNVEV (reference sequence). The CDR3 coding sequence is TGTGCCAGCAGTTCGACAGGGGGCTCGGTCACTGAAGCTTTCTTT. It specifies CASSSTGGSVTEAFF.

The chain joins TRBV4-3 to TRBJ2-5, with 9 bases lining up with TRBD2. The germline CDR1 and CDR2 sequences are LGHNA and YSLEER. V trimming: 0 bases; J trimming: 4 bases; junction bases outside the gene matches: 6. This CDR3 spans 16 amino acids. CDR3 DNA sequence: TGCGCCAGCAGCCAAGAAGCGGGAGGCGGGGGAGAGACCCAGTACTTC. Its translation: CASSQEAGGGGETQYF.